Shown below are 28 T cell receptor beta chains from a single sample sequenced in a study of identical twins. TCRdb re-analysed the 5' RACE reads in MiXCR, keeping a single row per CDR3 protein. This sample has 700,000 to 950,000 distinct CDR3 sequences, with over 9% found just once. These data were also filed under a second study, of yellow fever vaccine responses in identical twins.

The sequenced sample was PBMCs. These receptors all stem from a woman younger than 35 in good health.

CDR3 bases: TGTGCCACCAGCGGAGGACTAGCGGGGGGGCCGGGGTCAGATACGCAGTATTTT. Its translation: CATSGGLAGGPGSDTQYF. This chain links TRBV15 with TRBJ2-3; 15 nucleotides agree with TRBD2. The V and J ends lost 5 bases and 4 bases, in that order; junction bases with no gene match: 10. The CDR3 runs 18 residues. Germline V gene sequence: CDR1 LNHNV, CDR2 YYDKDF (reference sequence). The full variable domain, with the rest looked up from reference TRBV15 and TRBJ2-3, is DAMVIQNPRYQVTQFGKPVTLSCSQTLNHNVMYWYQQKSSQAPKLLFHYYDKDFNNEADTPDNFQSRRPNTSFCFLDIRSPGLGDTAMYLCATSGGLAGGPGSDTQYFGPGTRLTVL.

This clonotype was counted only a few times. V is TRBV15 and J is TRBJ2-7, with D perhaps TRBD1 or TRBD2 (6 bases each). From germline, CDR1 is LNHNV and CDR2 YYDKDF (reference sequence). This CDR3 contains 18 residues. The V gene lost 0 bases and the J gene lost 3 bases, with 21 bases spanning the gap. This CDR3 is CATSRDPWRGDNNYEQYV. CDR3 in DNA: TGTGCCACCAGCAGAGATCCTTGGCGCGGGGACAACAACTACGAGCAGTACGTC.

This clonotype was counted only a few times. The V call is TRBV29-1, the J call TRBJ2-5; 9 bases align to TRBD2. Germline values: CDR1 SQVTM, CDR2 ANQGSEA. The CDR3 sequence is 17 residues long. J gave up 1 base and V 0 bases, and 9 bases lay outside the gene matches. The CDR3 coding sequence is TGCAGCGTTGAAGATCGCGCGGGAGGGCCTATCCAAGAGACCCAGTACTTC. It encodes CSVEDRAGGPIQETQYF.

This clonotype turned up a few times. The V gene is TRBV5-1, the J gene TRBJ2-3; no clear D. Trimming pared 0 bases from V and 0 bases from J, leaving 8 bases between. CDR3 length equals 15 residues. Germline assignment: CDR1 SGHRS and CDR2 YFSETQ. The CDR3, as DNA: TGCGCCAGCAGCTTGGCGGAGAGGAGCACAGATACGCAGTATTTT. It encodes CASSLAERSTDTQYF.

The chain carries TRBV5-1 and TRBJ2-2; perhaps TRBD1 as D (6 bases). Germline CDR1 reads SGHRS; CDR2 reads YFSETQ. Between the trimmed V and J ends, which lost 1 base and 1 base, there was a span of 11 bases. This CDR3 contains 16 residues. The CDR3 sequence is CASSLYRAGNTGELFF. DNA of the CDR3: TGCGCCAGCAGCTTGTACAGGGCCGGGAACACCGGGGAGCTGTTTTTT.

The chain recombines TRBV10-3 with TRBJ1-1, with TRBD1 matching 7 bases. The V segment lost 6 bases and the J segment 10 bases; nucleotides outside the gene matches: 5. The CDR3 runs 11 residues. In germline, CDR1 is ENHRY, CDR2 SYGVKD. The CDR3 region is CAIRDRDRAFF. The CDR3 nucleotides are TGTGCCATCAGGGACCGGGACAGAGCTTTCTTT.

This clonotype was observed a few times. The V gene is TRBV28, the J gene TRBJ1-1; no clear D gene. Germline values: CDR1 MDHEN, CDR2 SYDVKM. Trimming left V 6 bases short and J 4 bases short, with 15 bases between. The CDR3 totals 14 residues. The DNA of the CDR3 is TGTGCCAGCAGGCGCGTACTGGTGAGCACTGAAGCTTTCTTT. Its protein product is CASRRVLVSTEAFF.

This clonotype has ten or more counts. This rearrangement joins TRBV7-9 to TRBJ1-1; D is undetermined. Germline V gene data show CDR1 as SEHNR and CDR2 as FQNEAQ (reference sequence). The CDR3 is made up of 11 amino acids. Trimming removed 10 bases from V and 1 base from J, with 7 bases in between. The CDR3 DNA reads TGTGCCACCGTAAGGAACACTGAAGCTTTCTTT. It is translated as CATVRNTEAFF.

This clonotype turned up a few times. This chain connects TRBV5-6 to TRBJ2-5; 9 bases match TRBD2. J lost 5 bases, V lost 4 bases, and 9 bases had no gene match. The CDR3 loop spans 15 amino acids. CDR1 is SGHDT, CDR2 YYEEEE, per germline. Written as DNA, the CDR3 is TGTGCCAGCAGCCCATGGCGGGGGGGCATCGAGACCCAGTACTTC. Translating gives CASSPWRGGIETQYF.

The gene calls are TRBV6-5 and TRBJ1-6, with unresolved D. Germline V gene lookup returns CDR1 MNHEY and CDR2 SVGAGI. The CDR3 sequence is 16 residues long. The ends were cut back, 0 bases at V and 0 bases at J, with 6 bases in the middle. The CDR3, as DNA: TGTGCCAGCAGTTACTCAGATAGCTCCTATAATTCACCCCTCCACTTT. Amino acid sequence: CASSYSDSSYNSPLHF.

This clonotype occurred a few times. The V gene is TRBV5-1, the J gene TRBJ2-3; D gene unclear. Germline V gene data show CDR1 as SGHRS and CDR2 as YFSETQ. This CDR3 has 13 amino acids. Trimming took 7 bases from V and 0 from J, leaving 9 bases between them. The CDR3 sequence: CASSDYSTDTQYF. The CDR3 nucleotides are TGCGCCAGCTCTGATTATAGCACAGATACGCAGTATTTT.

The chain employs TRBV28 and TRBJ2-7, with D possibly being TRBD1 (6 bases). From germline, CDR1 is MDHEN and CDR2 SYDVKM. The CDR3 is 15 residues long. V was shortened by 4 bases and J by 0 bases, with 13 bases between the two germline ends. In nucleotides, the CDR3 is TGTGCCAGCAGTTGGCCGGGACAAGGCTCCTACGAGCAGTACTTC. As protein: CASSWPGQGSYEQYF.

This chain uses TRBV6-1 with TRBJ2-1; 7 positions match TRBD2. The CDR3 spans 13 residues. V dropped 5 bases and J dropped 6; count of bases not matched to a gene: 4. CDR1 is MNHNS, CDR2 SASEGT, per germline. This CDR3 is CASSLADLNEQFF. CDR3 sequence (DNA): TGTGCCAGCAGTCTAGCGGATCTCAATGAGCAGTTCTTC.

J is TRBJ2-7 and V is TRBV6-1; TRBD2 agrees at 11 bases. After removal of 4 bases from V and 7 bases from J, the junction contained 9 bases not matched to a gene. This CDR3 contains 15 residues. CDR1 is MNHNS and CDR2 is SASEGT in the germline V gene. The CDR3 sequence is CASSALAGGPREQYV. CDR3 DNA: TGTGCCAGCAGTGCATTAGCGGGGGGGCCTAGAGAGCAGTACGTC.

The chain recombines TRBV7-9 with TRBJ2-5; 14 bases are shared with TRBD2. The CDR3 contains 16 residues. Looked up from germline, CDR1 is SEHNR and CDR2 is FQNEAQ (reference sequence). V lost 6 bases to trimming and J lost 7 bases; unmatched junction nucleotides: 10. CDR3 sequence reads: CASRRLAGGQEGTQYF. For the CDR3, the DNA is TGTGCCAGCAGACGACTAGCGGGGGGGCAAGAGGGGACCCAGTACTTC.

The rearrangement links TRBV7-9 to TRBJ1-2, with 8 nucleotides matching TRBD1. The CDR3 sequence is 14 residues long. Germline lookup yields CDR1 SEHNR and CDR2 FQNEAQ (reference sequence). The V and J ends lost 6 bases and 5 bases, in that order; junction bases with no gene match: 8. The CDR3 sequence: CASRPQGALYGYTF. The CDR3, as DNA: TGTGCCAGCAGGCCTCAGGGGGCACTATATGGCTACACCTTC.

The V call is TRBV24-1, the J call TRBJ2-1, with 8 bases aligning to TRBD2. The V segment lost 1 base and the J segment 0 bases; nucleotides outside the gene matches: 4. CDR1 and CDR2 from the germline V gene are KGHDR and SFDVKD. This CDR3 spans 17 amino acids. The DNA of the CDR3 is TGTGCCACCAGTGATTTAGCGGGAGCGAGCTCCTACAATGAGCAGTTCTTC. Its translation is CATSDLAGASSYNEQFF.

This clonotype was observed many times. The V gene is TRBV6-2 or TRBV6-3, the J gene TRBJ2-1; 7 bases line up with TRBD2. CDR3 size: 17 residues. The V and J ends lost 2 bases and 1 base, in that order; junction bases with no gene match: 8. Germline V gives CDR1 MNHEY, CDR2 SVGEGT. CDR3 DNA: TGTGCCAGCAGTTACAGTTTAGGGCGGGAGTCCTACAATGAGCAGTTCTTC. It yields the protein CASSYSLGRESYNEQFF.

This clonotype was detected ten times or more. This chain links TRBV6-5 with TRBJ1-1; 8 nucleotides line up with TRBD1. The junction had 4 bases not matched to a gene; V was cut back by 6 bases and J by 4 bases. Germline assignment: CDR1 MNHEY and CDR2 SVGAGI. The CDR3 length is 13 residues. In DNA, the CDR3 is TGTGCCAGCAGCTACAGGGGGGGCACTGAAGCTTTCTTT. The encoded protein is CASSYRGGTEAFF.

V gene TRBV7-7 combines with J gene TRBJ2-2; D may be TRBD2 (5 bases). The CDR3 length is 17 residues. The germline gives CDR1 SSHAT, CDR2 FNYEAQ (reference sequence). Trimming stripped 1 base from V and 5 bases from J, with 17 bases between. For the CDR3, the DNA is TGTGCCAGCAGCTTAGATCCCCCTAGTCGAGGGACCGGGGAGCTGTTTTTT. Its protein product is CASSLDPPSRGTGELFF.

The chain joins TRBV6-5 to TRBJ2-7, with TRBD2 matching 13 bases. The junction had 8 bases not matched to a gene; V was cut back by 1 base and J by 2 bases. The length of the CDR3 is 18 residues. Germline V gene sequence: CDR1 MNHEY, CDR2 SVGAGI. CDR3 residues: CASSYYLGTSGTPYEQYF. CDR3 nucleotide sequence: TGTGCCAGCAGTTACTACCTTGGGACTAGCGGGACCCCCTACGAGCAGTACTTC.

This sequence joins TRBV29-1 and TRBJ2-5, with 7 bases that match TRBD2. After removal of 2 bases from V and 1 base from J, the junction contained 7 bases not matched to a gene. Germline V CDR1 and CDR2: SQVTM, ANQGSEA. This CDR3 comprises 15 residues. The CDR3, as DNA: TGCAGCGTTGAATACCTAGCGGAACTCCAAGAGACCCAGTACTTC. It specifies CSVEYLAELQETQYF.

The chain employs TRBV2 and TRBJ1-6; 7 positions agree with TRBD1. This CDR3 is 17 amino acids long. The germline V gene encodes CDR1 SNHLY and CDR2 FYNNEI. V was pared by 3 bases and J by 7 bases, with 12 bases of the junction left unmatched. CDR3 DNA: TGTGCCAGCAGTGAGTTGGGGACAGCTCTACAGAATTCACCCCTCCACTTT. Translated, it gives CASSELGTALQNSPLHF. The full variable domain, completed using reference TRBV2 and TRBJ1-6, is EPEVTQTPSHQVTQMGQEVILRCVPISNHLYFYWYRQILGQKVEFLVSFYNNEISEKSEIFDDQFSVERPDGSNFTLKIRSTKLEDSAMYFCASSELGTALQNSPLHFGNGTRLTVT.

This clonotype was seen repeatedly, ten times or more. This chain uses TRBV5-1 with TRBJ1-2, with unresolved D. Trimming removed 4 bases at V and 8 bases at J, with 12 bases between. Germline CDR1 reads SGHRS; CDR2 reads YFSETQ. The CDR3 has 12 amino acids. In nucleotides, the CDR3 is TGCGCCAGCAGCACCAGCTACAACGGCTACACCTTC. Residues: CASSTSYNGYTF.

V usage is TRBV5-1 and J usage is TRBJ2-1, with 10 bases aligning to TRBD2. The CDR3 loop spans 15 amino acids. After removal of 0 bases from V and 4 bases from J, the junction contained 1 base not matched to a gene. CDR1 SGHRS and CDR2 YFSETQ come from the germline V gene. CDR3: CASSLASGRYNEQFF. Written as DNA, the CDR3 is TGCGCCAGCAGCTTGGCTAGCGGGAGATACAATGAGCAGTTCTTC.

This sequence joins TRBV6-1 and TRBJ2-3; tentatively, D is TRBD1 (6 bases). V was trimmed by 7 bases and J by 2 bases, leaving 13 bases between them. This CDR3 contains 14 residues. Germline loops: CDR1 MNHNS, CDR2 SASEGT. In DNA, the CDR3 is TGTGCCAGCATAGAACAGGGAGCCACAGATACGCAGTATTTT. It specifies CASIEQGATDTQYF.

The chain combines TRBV11-2 with TRBJ1-4; D possibly corresponds to TRBD1 (5 bases). V lost 1 base and J lost 8, with 14 bases in between. The CDR3 length is 15 residues. Looked up from germline, CDR1 is SGHAT and CDR2 is FQNNGV. The chain's CDR3 is CASSLVPLRAEKLFF. The DNA of the CDR3 is TGTGCCAGCAGCTTAGTACCTCTCAGGGCCGAAAAACTGTTTTTT.

The J gene is TRBJ1-5, the V gene TRBV4-2; TRBD1 matches at 7 bases. This CDR3 spans 14 amino acids. Unmatched junction bases numbered 8, after V lost 5 bases and J lost 7 bases. In germline, CDR1 is LGHNA, CDR2 YNFKEQ. CDR3 DNA: TGTGCCAGCAGCAACACAGGGGAGGGCCAGCCCCAGCATTTT. Translated: CASSNTGEGQPQHF.